The entry below describes one T cell receptor (beta chain). The method was immunoSEQ multiplex PCR; TCRdb's version includes in-frame clones alone and lacks a portion of them. The sample lists some 160,000 clones, just under 80% occurring once. The data stem from a study of blood T cell repertoires in COVID-19. Study at large: Researchers got acute and convalescent COVID-19 samples from the United States, Italy and Spain. T cells, B-cell-depleted T cells, or PBMCs provided the cDNA or gDNA that served as material.

V shed 5 bases and J shed 2 bases, with 10 bases lying between them. The CDR3 sequence is 14 residues long. Germline V gene lookup returns CDR1 SGHVS and CDR2 FNYEAQ. V usage is TRBV7-6 and J usage is TRBJ1-5; TRBD1 is a possible D gene (5 bases). The TCR comes from a woman older than 75 with acute or convalescent COVID-19. Sample: peripheral blood. The CDR3 sequence: CASSHGGGNQPQHF. The DNA for the CDR3 is TGTGCCAGCAGCCACGGGGGGGGCAATCAGCCCCAGCATTTT. Looking up the rest from reference TRBV7-6 and TRBJ1-5 gives the full variable domain: GAGVSQSPRYKVTKRGQDVALRCDPISGHVSLYWYRQALGQGPEFLTYFNYEAQQDKSGLPNDRFSAERPEGSISTLTIQRTEQRDSAMYRCASSHGGGNQPQHFGDGTRLSIL.